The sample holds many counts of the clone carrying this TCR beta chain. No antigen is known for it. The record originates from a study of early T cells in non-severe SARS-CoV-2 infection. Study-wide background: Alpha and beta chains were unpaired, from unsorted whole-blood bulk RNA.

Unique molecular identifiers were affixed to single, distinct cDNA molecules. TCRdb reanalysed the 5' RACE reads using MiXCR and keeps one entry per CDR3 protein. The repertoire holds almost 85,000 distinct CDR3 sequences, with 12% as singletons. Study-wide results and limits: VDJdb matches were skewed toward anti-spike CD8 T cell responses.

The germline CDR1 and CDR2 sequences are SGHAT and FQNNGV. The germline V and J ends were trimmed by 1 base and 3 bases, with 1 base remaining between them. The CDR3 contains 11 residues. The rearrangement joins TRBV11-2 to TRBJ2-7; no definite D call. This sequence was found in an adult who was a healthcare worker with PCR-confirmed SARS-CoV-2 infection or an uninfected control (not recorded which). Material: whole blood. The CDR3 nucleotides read TGTGCCAGCAGCTTAGTCTACGAGCAGTACTTC. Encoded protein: CASSLVYEQYF.